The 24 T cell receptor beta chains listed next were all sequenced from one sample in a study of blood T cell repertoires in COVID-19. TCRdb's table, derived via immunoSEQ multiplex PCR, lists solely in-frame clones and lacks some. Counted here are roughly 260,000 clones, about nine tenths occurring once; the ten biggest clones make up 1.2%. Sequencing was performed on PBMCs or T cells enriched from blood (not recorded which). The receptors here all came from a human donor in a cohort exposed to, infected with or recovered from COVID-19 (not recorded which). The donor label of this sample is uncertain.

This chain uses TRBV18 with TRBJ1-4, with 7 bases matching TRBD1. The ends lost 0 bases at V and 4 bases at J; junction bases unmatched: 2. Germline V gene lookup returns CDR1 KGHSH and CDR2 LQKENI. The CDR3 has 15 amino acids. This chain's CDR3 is CASSPPGQRNEKLFF. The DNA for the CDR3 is TGTGCCAGCTCACCACCGGGACAGCGTAATGAAAAACTGTTTTTT.

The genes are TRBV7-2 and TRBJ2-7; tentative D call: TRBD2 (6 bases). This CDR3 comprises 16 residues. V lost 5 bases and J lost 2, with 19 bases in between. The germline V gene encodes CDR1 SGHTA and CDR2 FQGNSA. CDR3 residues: CASSPLSGTGTYEQYF. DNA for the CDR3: TGTGCCAGCAGCCCCCTCTCCGGGACTGGAACCTACGAGCAGTACTTC.

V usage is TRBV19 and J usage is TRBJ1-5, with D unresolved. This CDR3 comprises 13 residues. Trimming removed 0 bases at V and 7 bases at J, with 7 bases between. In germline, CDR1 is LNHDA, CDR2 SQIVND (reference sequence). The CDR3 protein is CASSIDSGQPQHF. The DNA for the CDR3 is TGTGCCAGTAGTATAGATTCAGGACAGCCCCAGCATTTT.

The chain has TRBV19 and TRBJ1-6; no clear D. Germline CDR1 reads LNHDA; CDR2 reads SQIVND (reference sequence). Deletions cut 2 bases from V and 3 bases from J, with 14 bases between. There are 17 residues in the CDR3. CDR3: CASSIRGRRFYNSPLHF. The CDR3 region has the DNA TGTGCCAGTAGTATAAGAGGGCGACGGTTCTATAATTCACCCCTCCACTTT.

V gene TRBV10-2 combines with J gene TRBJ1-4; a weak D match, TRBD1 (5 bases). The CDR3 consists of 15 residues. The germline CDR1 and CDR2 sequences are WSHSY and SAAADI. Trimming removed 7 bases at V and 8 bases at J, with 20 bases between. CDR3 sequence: CASTNLSFGGEKLFF. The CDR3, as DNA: TGCGCCAGCACTAACTTGTCCTTCGGGGGAGAAAAACTGTTTTTT.

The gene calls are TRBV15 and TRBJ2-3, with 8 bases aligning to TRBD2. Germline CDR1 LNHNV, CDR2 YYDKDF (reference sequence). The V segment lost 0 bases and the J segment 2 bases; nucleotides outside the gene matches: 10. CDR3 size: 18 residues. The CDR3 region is CATSRDPPAGGNTDTQYF. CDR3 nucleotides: TGTGCCACCAGCAGAGATCCCCCCGCGGGGGGAAACACAGATACGCAGTATTTT. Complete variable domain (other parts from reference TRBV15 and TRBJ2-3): DAMVIQNPRYQVTQFGKPVTLSCSQTLNHNVMYWYQQKSSQAPKLLFHYYDKDFNNEADTPDNFQSRRPNTSFCFLDIRSPGLGDTAMYLCATSRDPPAGGNTDTQYFGPGTRLTVL.

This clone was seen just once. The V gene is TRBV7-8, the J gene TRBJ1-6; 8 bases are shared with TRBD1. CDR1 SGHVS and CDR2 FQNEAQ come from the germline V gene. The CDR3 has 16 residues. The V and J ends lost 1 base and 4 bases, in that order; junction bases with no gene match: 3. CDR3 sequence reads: CASSLDRGGYNSPLHF. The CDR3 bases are TGTGCCAGCAGCTTAGACAGGGGGGGTTATAATTCACCCCTCCACTTT. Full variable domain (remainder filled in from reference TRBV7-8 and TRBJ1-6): GAGVSQSPRYKVAKRGQDVALRCDPISGHVSLFWYQQALGQGPEFLTYFQNEAQLDKSGLPSDRFFAERPEGSVSTLKIQRTQQEDSAVYLCASSLDRGGYNSPLHFGNGTRLTVT.

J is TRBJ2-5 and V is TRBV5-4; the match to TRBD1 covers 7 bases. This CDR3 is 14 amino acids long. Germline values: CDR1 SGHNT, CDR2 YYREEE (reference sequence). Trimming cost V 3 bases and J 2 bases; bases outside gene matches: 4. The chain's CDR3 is CASSSQTGQETQYF. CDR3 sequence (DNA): TGTGCCAGCAGCTCGCAGACAGGGCAAGAGACCCAGTACTTC.

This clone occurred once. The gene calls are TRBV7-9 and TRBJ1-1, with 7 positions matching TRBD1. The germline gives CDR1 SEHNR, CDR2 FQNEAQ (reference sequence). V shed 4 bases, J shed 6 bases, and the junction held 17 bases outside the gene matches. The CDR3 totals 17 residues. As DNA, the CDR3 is TGTGCCAGCAGCTCGGAGGGGGCCGTTTACGCGAAACCTGAAGCTTTCTTT. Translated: CASSSEGAVYAKPEAFF. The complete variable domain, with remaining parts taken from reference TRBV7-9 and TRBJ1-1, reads DTGVSQNPRHKITKRGQNVTFRCDPISEHNRLYWYRQTLGQGPEFLTYFQNEAQLEKSRLLSDRFSAERPKGSFSTLEIQRTEQGDSAMYLCASSSEGAVYAKPEAFFGQGTRLTVV.

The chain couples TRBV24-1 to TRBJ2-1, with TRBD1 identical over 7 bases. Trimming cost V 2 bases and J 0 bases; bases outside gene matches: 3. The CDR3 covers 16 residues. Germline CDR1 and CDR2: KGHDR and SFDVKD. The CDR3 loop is CATSDSGQASYNEQFF. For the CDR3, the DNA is TGTGCCACCAGTGATTCCGGACAGGCCTCCTACAATGAGCAGTTCTTC.

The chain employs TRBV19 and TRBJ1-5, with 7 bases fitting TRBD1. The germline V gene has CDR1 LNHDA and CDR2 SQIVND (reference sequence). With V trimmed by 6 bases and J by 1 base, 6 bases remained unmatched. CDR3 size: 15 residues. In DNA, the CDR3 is TGTGCCAGTAGGCTGACAGGGATCAGCAATCAGCCCCAGCATTTT. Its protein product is CASRLTGISNQPQHF.

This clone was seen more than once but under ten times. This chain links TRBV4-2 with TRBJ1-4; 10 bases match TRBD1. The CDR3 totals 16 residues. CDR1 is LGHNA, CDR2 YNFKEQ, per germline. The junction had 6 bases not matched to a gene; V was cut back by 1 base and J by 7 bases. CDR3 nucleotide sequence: TGTGCCAGCAGCCAAGCATCGGACAGGGGGGCTGAAAAACTGTTTTTT. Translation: CASSQASDRGAEKLFF.

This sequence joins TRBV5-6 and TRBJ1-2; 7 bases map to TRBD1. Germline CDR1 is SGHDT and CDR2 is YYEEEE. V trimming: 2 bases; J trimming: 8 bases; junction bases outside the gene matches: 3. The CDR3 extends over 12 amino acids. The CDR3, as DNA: TGTGCCAGCAGCTTTACAGGGGAGGGCTACACCTTC. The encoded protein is CASSFTGEGYTF.

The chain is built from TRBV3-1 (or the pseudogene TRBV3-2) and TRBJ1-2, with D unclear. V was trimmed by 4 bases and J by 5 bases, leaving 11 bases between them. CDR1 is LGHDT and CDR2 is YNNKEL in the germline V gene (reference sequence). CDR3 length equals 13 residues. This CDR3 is CASSRNRPYGYTF. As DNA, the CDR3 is TGTGCCAGCAGCCGGAACAGACCTTATGGCTACACCTTC.

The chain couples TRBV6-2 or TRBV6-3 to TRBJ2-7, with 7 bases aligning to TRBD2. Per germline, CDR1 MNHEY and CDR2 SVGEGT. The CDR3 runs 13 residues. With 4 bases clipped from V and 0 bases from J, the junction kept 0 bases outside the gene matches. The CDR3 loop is CASSWTSSYEQYF. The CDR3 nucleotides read TGTGCCAGCAGTTGGACTAGCTCCTACGAGCAGTACTTC.

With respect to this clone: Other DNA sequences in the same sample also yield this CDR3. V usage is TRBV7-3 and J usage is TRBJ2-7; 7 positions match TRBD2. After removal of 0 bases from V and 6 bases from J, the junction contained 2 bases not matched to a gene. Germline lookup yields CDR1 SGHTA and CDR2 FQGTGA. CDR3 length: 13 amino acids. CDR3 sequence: CASSLTGGGEQYF. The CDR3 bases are TGTGCCAGCAGCTTAACGGGCGGGGGCGAGCAGTACTTC.

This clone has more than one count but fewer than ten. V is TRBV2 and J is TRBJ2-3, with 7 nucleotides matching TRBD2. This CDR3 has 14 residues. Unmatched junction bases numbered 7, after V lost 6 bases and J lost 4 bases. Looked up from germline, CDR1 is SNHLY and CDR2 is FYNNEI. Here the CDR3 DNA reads TGTGCCAGCAGGCCGGGACTACTCCCAGATACGCAGTATTTT. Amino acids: CASRPGLLPDTQYF.

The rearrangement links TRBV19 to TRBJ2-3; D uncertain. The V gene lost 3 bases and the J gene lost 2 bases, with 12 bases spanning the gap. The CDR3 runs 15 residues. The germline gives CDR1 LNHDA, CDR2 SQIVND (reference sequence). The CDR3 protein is CASSMAFSFTDTQYF. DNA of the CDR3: TGTGCCAGTAGTATGGCCTTTTCATTCACAGATACGCAGTATTTT.

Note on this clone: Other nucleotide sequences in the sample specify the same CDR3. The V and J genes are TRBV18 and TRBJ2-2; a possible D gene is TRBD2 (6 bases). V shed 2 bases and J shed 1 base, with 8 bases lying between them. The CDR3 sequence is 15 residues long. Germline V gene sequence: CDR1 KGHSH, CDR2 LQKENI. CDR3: CASSPLRGNTGELFF. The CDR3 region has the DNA TGTGCCAGCTCACCATTGCGGGGGAACACCGGGGAGCTGTTTTTT.

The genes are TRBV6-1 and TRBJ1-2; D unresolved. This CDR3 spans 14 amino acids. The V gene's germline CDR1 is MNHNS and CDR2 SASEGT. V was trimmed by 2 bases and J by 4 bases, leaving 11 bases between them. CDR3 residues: CASSERLTAYGYTF. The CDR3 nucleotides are TGTGCCAGCAGTGAAAGGTTAACAGCCTATGGCTACACCTTC.

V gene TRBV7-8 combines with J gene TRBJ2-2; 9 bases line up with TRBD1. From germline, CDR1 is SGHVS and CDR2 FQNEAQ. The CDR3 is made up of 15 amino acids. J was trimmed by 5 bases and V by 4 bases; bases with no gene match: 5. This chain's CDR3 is CASSWGQGGTGELFF. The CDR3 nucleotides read TGTGCCAGCAGCTGGGGACAGGGAGGGACCGGGGAGCTGTTTTTT.

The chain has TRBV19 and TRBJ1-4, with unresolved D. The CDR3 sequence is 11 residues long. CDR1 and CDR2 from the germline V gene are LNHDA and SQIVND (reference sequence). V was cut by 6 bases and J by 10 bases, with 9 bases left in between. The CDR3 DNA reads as TGTGCCAGTAGCTCCAGTGTAAAACTGTTTTTT. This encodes CASSSSVKLFF.

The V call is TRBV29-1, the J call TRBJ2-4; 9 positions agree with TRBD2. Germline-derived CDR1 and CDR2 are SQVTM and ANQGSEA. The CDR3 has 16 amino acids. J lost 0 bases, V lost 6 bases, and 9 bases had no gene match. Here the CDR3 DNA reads TGCAGCGTAGGTAGCGGGGGATACCTAGCCAAAAACATTCAGTACTTC. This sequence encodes CSVGSGGYLAKNIQYF.

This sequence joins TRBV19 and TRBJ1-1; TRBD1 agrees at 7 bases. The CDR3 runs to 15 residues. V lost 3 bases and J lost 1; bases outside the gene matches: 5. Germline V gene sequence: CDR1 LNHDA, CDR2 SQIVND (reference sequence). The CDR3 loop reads CASSIRRTGNTEAFF. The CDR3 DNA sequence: TGTGCCAGTAGTATTAGGCGGACAGGGAACACTGAAGCTTTCTTT.